This entry lists 3 T cell receptor beta chains sequenced from one sample in a study of early T cells in non-severe SARS-CoV-2 infection. Using its own MiXCR run on the 5' RACE reads, TCRdb lists one record per CDR3 protein. The data show about 80,000 distinct CDR3 sequences, about 16% seen once. Specimen: whole blood. The receptors were sampled from an adult who was a healthcare worker with PCR-confirmed SARS-CoV-2 infection or an uninfected control (not recorded which).

Many counts were recorded for this clonotype. This rearrangement joins TRBV9 to TRBJ2-1; 8 bases are shared with TRBD1. The CDR3 spans 15 residues. Trimming removed 4 bases from V and 1 base from J; junction bases left unmatched: 4. CDR1 is SGDLS, CDR2 YYNGEE, per germline. CDR3 protein: CASSPQGDSYNEQFF. The CDR3 DNA reads TGTGCCAGCAGCCCACAGGGGGATTCCTACAATGAGCAGTTCTTC. The complete variable domain, with remaining parts taken from reference TRBV9 and TRBJ2-1, reads DSGVTQTPKHLITATGQRVTLRCSPRSGDLSVYWYQQSLDQGLQFLIQYYNGEERAKGNILERFSAQQFPDLHSELNLSSLELGDSALYFCASSPQGDSYNEQFFGPGTRLTVL.

This clonotype has a handful of counts. The chain has TRBV29-1 and TRBJ2-3; D may be TRBD2 (6 bases). V dropped 5 bases and J dropped 1 base, with 13 bases sitting between them. The germline gives CDR1 SQVTM, CDR2 ANQGSEA. CDR3 size: 14 residues. The CDR3 is CSVNGDFGTDTQYF. CDR3 nucleotides: TGCAGCGTTAACGGGGACTTCGGCACAGATACGCAGTATTTT.

The sample holds many counts of this clonotype. The rearrangement uses TRBV12-5 and TRBJ2-7; the D is unclear. The V gene's germline CDR1 is LGHNT and CDR2 FRNRAP. Deletions cut 0 bases from V and 4 bases from J, with 4 bases between. The CDR3 runs to 12 residues. This CDR3 reads CASGLVPYEQYF. As DNA, the CDR3 is TGTGCTAGTGGTTTGGTGCCTTACGAGCAGTACTTC. The full variable domain, with the rest looked up from reference TRBV12-5 and TRBJ2-7, is DARVTQTPRHKVTEMGQEVTMRCQPILGHNTVFWYRQTMMQGLELLAYFRNRAPLDDSGMPKDRFSAEMPDATLATLKIQPSEPRDSAVYFCASGLVPYEQYFGPGTRLTVT.